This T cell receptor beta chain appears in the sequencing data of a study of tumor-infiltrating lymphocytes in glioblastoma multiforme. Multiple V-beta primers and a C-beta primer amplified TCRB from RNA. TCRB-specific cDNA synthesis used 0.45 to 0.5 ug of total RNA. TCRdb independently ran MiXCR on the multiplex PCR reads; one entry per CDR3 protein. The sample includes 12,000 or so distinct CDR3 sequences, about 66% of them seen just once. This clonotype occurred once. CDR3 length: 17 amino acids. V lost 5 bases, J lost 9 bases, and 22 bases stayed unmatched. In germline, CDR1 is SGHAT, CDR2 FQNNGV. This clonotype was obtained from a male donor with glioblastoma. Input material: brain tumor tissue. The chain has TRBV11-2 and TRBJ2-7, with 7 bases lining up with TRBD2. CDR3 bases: TGTGCCAGCAGCACGGGACTACCGGGAAGGTTCGGGGACGGGCAGTACTTC. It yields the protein CASSTGLPGRFGDGQYF.